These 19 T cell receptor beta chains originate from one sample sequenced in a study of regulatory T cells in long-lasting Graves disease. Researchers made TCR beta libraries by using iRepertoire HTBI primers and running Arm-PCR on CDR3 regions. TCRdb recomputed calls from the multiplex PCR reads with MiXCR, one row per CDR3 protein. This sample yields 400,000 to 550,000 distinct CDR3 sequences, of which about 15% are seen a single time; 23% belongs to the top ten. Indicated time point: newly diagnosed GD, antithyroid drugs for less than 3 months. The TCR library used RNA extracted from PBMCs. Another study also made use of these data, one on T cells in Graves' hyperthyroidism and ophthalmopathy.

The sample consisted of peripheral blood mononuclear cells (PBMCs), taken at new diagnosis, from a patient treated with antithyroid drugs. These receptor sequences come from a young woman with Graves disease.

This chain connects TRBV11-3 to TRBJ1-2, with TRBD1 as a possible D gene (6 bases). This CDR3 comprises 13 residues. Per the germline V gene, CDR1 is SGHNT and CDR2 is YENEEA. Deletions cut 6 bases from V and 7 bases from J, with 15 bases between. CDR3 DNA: TGTGCCAGCAGTTTAAACCAGGGGACTGGCTACACCTTC. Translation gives CASSLNQGTGYTF.

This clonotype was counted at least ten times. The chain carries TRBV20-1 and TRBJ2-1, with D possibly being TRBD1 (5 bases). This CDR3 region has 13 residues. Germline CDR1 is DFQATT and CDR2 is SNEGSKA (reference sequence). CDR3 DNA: TGCAGGCCGAAGGGGCCCGAGAACAATGAGCAGTTCTTC. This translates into CRPKGPENNEQFF.

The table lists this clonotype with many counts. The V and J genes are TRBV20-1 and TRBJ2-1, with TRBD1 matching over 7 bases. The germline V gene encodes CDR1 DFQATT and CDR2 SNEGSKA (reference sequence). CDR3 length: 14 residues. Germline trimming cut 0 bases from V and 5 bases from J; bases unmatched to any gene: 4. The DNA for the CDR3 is TGCAGTGCTAGAGAGGCCAGGGGGAACAATGAGCAGTTCTTC. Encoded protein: CSAREARGNNEQFF.

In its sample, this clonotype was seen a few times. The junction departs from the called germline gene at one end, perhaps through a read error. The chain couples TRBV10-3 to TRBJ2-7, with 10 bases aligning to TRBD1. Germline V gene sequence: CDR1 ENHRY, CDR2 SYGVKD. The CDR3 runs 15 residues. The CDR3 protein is CAISESTGGSYEQHF. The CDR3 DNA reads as TGTGCCATCAGTGAGTCGACAGGGGGCTCCTACGAGCAGCACTTC.

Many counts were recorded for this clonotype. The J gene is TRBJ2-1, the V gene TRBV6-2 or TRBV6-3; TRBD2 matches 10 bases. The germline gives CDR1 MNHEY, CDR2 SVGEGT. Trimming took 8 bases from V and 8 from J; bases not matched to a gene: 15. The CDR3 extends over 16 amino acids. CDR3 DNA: TGTGCCAGCTGGCTCTGGGTAGCGGGAGGAATGTATGAGCAGTTCTTC. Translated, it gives CASWLWVAGGMYEQFF.

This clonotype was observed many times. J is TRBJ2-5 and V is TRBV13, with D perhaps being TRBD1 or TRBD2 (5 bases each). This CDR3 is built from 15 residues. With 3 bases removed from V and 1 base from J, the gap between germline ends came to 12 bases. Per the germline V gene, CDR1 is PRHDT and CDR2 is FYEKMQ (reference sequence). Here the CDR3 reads CASSFPSGTQETQYF. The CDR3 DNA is TGTGCCAGCAGCTTTCCCTCCGGGACCCAAGAGACCCAGTACTTC.

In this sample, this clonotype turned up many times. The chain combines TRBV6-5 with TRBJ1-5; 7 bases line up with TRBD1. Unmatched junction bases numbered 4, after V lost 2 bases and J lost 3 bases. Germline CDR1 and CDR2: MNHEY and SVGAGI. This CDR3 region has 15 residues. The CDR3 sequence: CASSYVGTDNQPQHF. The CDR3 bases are TGTGCCAGCAGTTACGTCGGGACAGACAATCAGCCCCAGCATTTT.

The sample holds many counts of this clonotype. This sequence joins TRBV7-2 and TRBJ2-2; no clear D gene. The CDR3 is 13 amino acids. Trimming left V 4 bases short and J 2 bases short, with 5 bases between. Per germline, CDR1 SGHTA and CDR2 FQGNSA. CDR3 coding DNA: TGTGCCAGCAGCTGGCTTAACACCGGGGAGCTGTTTTTT. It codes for CASSWLNTGELFF.

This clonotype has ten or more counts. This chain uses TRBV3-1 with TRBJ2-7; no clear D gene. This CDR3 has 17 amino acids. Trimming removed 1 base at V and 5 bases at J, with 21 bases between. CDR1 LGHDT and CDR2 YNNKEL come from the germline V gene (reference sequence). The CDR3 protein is CASSQGTQTGTLDEQYF. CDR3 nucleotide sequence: TGTGCCAGCAGCCAAGGTACCCAGACTGGCACCTTAGACGAGCAGTACTTC.

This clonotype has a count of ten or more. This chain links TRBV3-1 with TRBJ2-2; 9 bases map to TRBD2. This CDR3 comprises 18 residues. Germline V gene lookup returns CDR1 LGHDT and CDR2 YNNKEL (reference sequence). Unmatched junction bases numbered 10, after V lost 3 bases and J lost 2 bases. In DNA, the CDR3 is TGTGCCAGCAGCCACACCCTGAGGACTAGCGTAAACACCGGGGAGCTGTTTTTT. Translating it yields CASSHTLRTSVNTGELFF.

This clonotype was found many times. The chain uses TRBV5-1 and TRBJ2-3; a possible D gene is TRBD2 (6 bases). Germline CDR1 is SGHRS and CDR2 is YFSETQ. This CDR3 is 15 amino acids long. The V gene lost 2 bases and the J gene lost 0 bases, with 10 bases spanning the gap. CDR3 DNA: TGCGCCAGCAGCTTTAGGCGGGATAGCACAGATACGCAGTATTTT. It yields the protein CASSFRRDSTDTQYF.

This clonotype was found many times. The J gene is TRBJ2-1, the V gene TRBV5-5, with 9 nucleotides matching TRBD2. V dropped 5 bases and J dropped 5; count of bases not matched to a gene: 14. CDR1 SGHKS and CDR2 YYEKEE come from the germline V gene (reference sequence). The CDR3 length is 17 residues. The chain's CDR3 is CASSRGGGRAGHNEQFF. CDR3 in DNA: TGTGCCAGCAGTCGAGGGGGCGGGAGGGCCGGACACAATGAGCAGTTCTTC.

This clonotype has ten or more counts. CDR3 protein: CASSTMAATNEKLFF. DNA of the CDR3: TGTGCCAGCAGTACTATGGCAGCAACTAATGAAAAACTGTTTTTT. The gene calls are TRBV2 and TRBJ1-4; D not certain. The germline V gene has CDR1 SNHLY and CDR2 FYNNEI. Trimming stripped 5 bases from V and 0 bases from J, with 10 bases between. The CDR3 runs to 15 residues. The variable domain in full, completed from reference TRBV2 and TRBJ1-4, reads EPEVTQTPSHQVTQMGQEVILRCVPISNHLYFYWYRQILGQKVEFLVSFYNNEISEKSEIFDDQFSVERPDGSNFTLKIRSTKLEDSAMYFCASSTMAATNEKLFFGSGTQLSVL.

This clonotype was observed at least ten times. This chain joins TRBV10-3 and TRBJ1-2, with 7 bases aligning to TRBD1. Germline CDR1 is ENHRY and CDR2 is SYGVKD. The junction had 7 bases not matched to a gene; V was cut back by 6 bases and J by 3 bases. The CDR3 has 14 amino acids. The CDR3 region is CAIRRQGGDYGYTF. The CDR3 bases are TGTGCCATCAGACGACAGGGTGGGGACTATGGCTACACCTTC.

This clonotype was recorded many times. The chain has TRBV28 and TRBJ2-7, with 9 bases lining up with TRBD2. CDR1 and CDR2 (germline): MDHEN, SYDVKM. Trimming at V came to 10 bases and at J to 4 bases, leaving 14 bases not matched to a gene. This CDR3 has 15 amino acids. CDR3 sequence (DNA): TGTGCCACCTACCTCGCTAGCGGGGCGGGATACGAGCAGTACTTC. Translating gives CATYLASGAGYEQYF.

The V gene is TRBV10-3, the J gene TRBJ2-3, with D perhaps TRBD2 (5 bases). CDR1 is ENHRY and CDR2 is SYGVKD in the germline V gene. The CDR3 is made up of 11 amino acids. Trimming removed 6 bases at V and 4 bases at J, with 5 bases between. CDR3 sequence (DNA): TGTGCCATCAGACTAGCAGATACGCAGTATTTT. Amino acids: CAIRLADTQYF.

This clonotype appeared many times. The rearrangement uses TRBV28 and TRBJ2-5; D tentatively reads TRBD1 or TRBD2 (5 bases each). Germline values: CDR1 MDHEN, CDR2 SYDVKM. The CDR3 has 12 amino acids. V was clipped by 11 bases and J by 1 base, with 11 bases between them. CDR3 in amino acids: CAVTGGQETQYF. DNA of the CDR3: TGTGCCGTCACAGGAGGCCAAGAGACCCAGTACTTC.

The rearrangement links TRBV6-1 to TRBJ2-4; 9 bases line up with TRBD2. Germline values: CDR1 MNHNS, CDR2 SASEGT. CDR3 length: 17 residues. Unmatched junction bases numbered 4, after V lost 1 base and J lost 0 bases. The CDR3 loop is CASSEGGTSLAKNIQYF. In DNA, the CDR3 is TGTGCCAGCAGTGAAGGGGGGACTAGCCTAGCCAAAAACATTCAGTACTTC.

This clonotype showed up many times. In DNA, the CDR3 is TGTGCCAGCAGCTTGGGGCCTAGCCCCACAGATACGCAGTATTTT. Translating gives CASSLGPSPTDTQYF. The chain recombines TRBV5-4 with TRBJ2-3; perhaps TRBD2 as D (5 bases). V lost 0 bases to trimming and J lost 2 bases, with 10 bases between them. The CDR3 runs 15 residues. Germline CDR1 is SGHNT and CDR2 is YYREEE (reference sequence).